A selection of T cell receptor beta chains follows, all from one sample in a study of identifying expanded T cells in peripheral blood. TCRdb keeps only in-frame clones here, not all; method: immunoSEQ multiplex PCR. Here the sample spans 80,000 or so clones, approximately 84% being singletons. The sequenced material came from blood. These receptors were obtained from a person aged 18 to 70 in good health. CDR3s include the opening cysteine and the closing phenylalanine or tryptophan. Fields, in order: clone size, D gene, J gene, V gene, CDR3 DNA, CDR3 protein. The D gene is left open where the match is weak. A clone size is listed for some rows: how often the clone was seen (once, few, many), or a class if it is expanded.

.	TRBD1	TRBJ1-4	TRBV29-1	TGCAGCGTGGGACAGGGGGCCCTCAGTGAAAAACTGTTTTTT	CSVGQGALSEKLFF
.	TRBD1	TRBJ2-7	TRBV9	TGTGCCAGCAGCCTTCGCGTTGAGGGGGCCGAGCAGTACTTC	CASSLRVEGAEQYF
.	.	TRBJ1-1	TRBV6-5	TGTGCCAGCAGTTACTCCGGGTTAACTGAAGCTTTCTTT	CASSYSGLTEAFF
.	TRBD1	TRBJ2-1	TRBV19	TGTGCCAGTAGCTGGACAGGGGTTTTGGGCGATGAGCAGTTCTTC	CASSWTGVLGDEQFF
.	.	TRBJ2-5	TRBV11-1	TGTGCCAGCAGCCGCGGACAGCAAGAGACCCAGTACTTC	CASSRGQQETQYF
.	.	TRBJ2-5	TRBV4-3	TGCGCCAGCAGCCAAGATTCCCTAGCGAGAGAAGAGACCCAGTACTTC	CASSQDSLAREETQYF
.	.	TRBJ1-5	TRBV28	TGTGCCAGCAGTTTAAGGGGGGTCTTCAATCAGCCCCAGCATTTT	CASSLRGVFNQPQHF
.	.	TRBJ2-7	TRBV27	TGTGCCAGCAGTTTTTGGCCTTCCAAAGGCCCCTACGAGCAGTACTTC	CASSFWPSKGPYEQYF
.	.	TRBJ1-4	TRBV19	TGTGCCAGTAGTATCAGCCCCGGGACTGCAACTAATGAAAAACTGTTTTTT	CASSISPGTATNEKLFF
.	TRBD2	TRBJ2-7	TRBV29-1	TGCAGCGCGGGTATACGGCGGGGGGACTCCTACGAGCAGTACTTC	CSAGIRRGDSYEQYF
few	.	TRBJ1-5	TRBV28	TGTGCCAGCAGTCCCGACAAGGTCCAGCATTTT	CASSPDKVQHF
.	.	TRBJ2-3	TRBV7-8	TGTGCCAGCAGCATTACGGGGGCGAGGGGCGTCCCAGATACGCAGTATTTT	CASSITGARGVPDTQYF
.	.	TRBJ2-3	TRBV20-1	TGCAGTGCTAGTCCCGGAGATACGCAGTATTTT	CSASPGDTQYF
.	.	TRBJ1-5	TRBV2	TGTGCCAGCAGGGGACTCGGTTCGGTGGACAATCAGCCCCAGCATTTT	CASRGLGSVDNQPQHF
.	.	TRBJ2-2	TRBV27	TGTGCCAGCAGTTTATGGCTGCGGGAGAACACCGGGGAGCTGTTTTTT	CASSLWLRENTGELFF
.	.	TRBJ2-3	TRBV2	TGTGCCAGCAGATCGACAGTAGATACGCAGTATTTT	CASRSTVDTQYF
.	TRBD2	TRBJ2-3	TRBV6-5	TGTGCCAGCAGGTCCAGCGGGAGGGTTACAGATACGCAGTATTTT	CASRSSGRVTDTQYF
.	TRBD1	TRBJ1-1	TRBV19	TGTGCCAGTAGCGGTCAGGGGGCTCGGACTGAAGCTTTCTTT	CASSGQGARTEAFF
.	.	TRBJ2-3	TRBV5-4	TGTGCCAGCAGCTACTTACAGGATTCCACAGATACGCAGTATTTT	CASSYLQDSTDTQYF
few	TRBD1	TRBJ2-1	TRBV6-4	TGTGCCAGCAGTGCGGGGACAGGGGATTACAATGAGCAGTTCTTC	CASSAGTGDYNEQFF
.	.	TRBJ2-1	TRBV19	TGTGCCAGTAGTGAGCGCCACTCCTACAATGAGCAGTTCTTC	CASSERHSYNEQFF
.	TRBD2	TRBJ2-5	TRBV19	TGTGCCAGTAGTACCATAGCGGGAGAGGCCGGAGAGACCCAGTACTTC	CASSTIAGEAGETQYF
.	TRBD2	TRBJ2-3	TRBV4-3	TGCGCCAGCAGCCAAGTCCTCTTATCCGGGACTAGCGGAGATACGCAGTATTTT	CASSQVLLSGTSGDTQYF
.	.	TRBJ1-1	TRBV6-5	TGTGCCAGCAGTTACTCGTTACAGGGTAACACTGAAGCTTTCTTT	CASSYSLQGNTEAFF
.	.	TRBJ2-2	TRBV28	TGTGCCAGCAGTTTGGGGACCGGGGAGCTGTTTTTT	CASSLGTGELFF
.	.	TRBJ1-2	TRBV27	TGTGCCAGCTGGCAGGGTAGAGATGGCTACACCTTC	CASWQGRDGYTF
.	TRBD1	TRBJ2-5	TRBV2	TGTGCCAGCCTCCGGGACAGGGTTGAGACCCAGTACTTC	CASLRDRVETQYF
.	.	TRBJ2-7	TRBV28	TGTGCCAGCGCCCCTTCCGGAGGGTGGTACGAGCAGTACTTC	CASAPSGGWYEQYF
.	.	TRBJ2-7	TRBV10-3	TGTGCCATCAGTGAGTCCGGGACACTGAGCTCCTACGAGCAGTACTTC	CAISESGTLSSYEQYF
once	.	TRBJ2-1	TRBV4-3	TGCGCCAGCAGCCAAAAGGACCTCCCCCAGTTCTTC	CASSQKDLPQFF
.	TRBD1	TRBJ1-5	TRBV7-2	TGTGCCAGCAGCTTAGCTCCTCCGGGACAGGGACTCCAGCCCCAGCATTTT	CASSLAPPGQGLQPQHF
.	.	TRBJ2-1	TRBV29-1	TGCAGCGTTGGGAGGCTAGTCGGAGATGAGCAGTTCTTC	CSVGRLVGDEQFF
once	.	TRBJ2-7	TRBV4-1	TGCGCCAGCAGCCAAGCTGGAGTCGCCTACGAGCAGTACTTC	CASSQAGVAYEQYF
.	TRBD1	TRBJ2-2	TRBV4-3	TGCGCCAGCAGCCAATCGGACAGGGTGACCGGGGAGCTGTTTTTT	CASSQSDRVTGELFF
.	.	TRBJ2-7	TRBV4-2	TGTGCCAGCAGCCAAGGCATGGCCGAGCAGTACTTC	CASSQGMAEQYF
.	TRBD2	TRBJ2-1	TRBV7-2	TGTGCCAGCAGCCTCCGGACTAGCGGGGTTTCCTACAATGAGCAGTTCTTC	CASSLRTSGVSYNEQFF
.	TRBD2	TRBJ2-1	TRBV27	TGTGCCAGCAGCCCCAGGCCTAGCGGGAGTGGGGGTGAGCAGTTCTTC	CASSPRPSGSGGEQFF
.	TRBD1	TRBJ2-7	TRBV28	TGTGCCGGGTCCTTAACAGGGGGCCAGGGCGAGCAGTACTTC	CAGSLTGGQGEQYF